Presented here are 5 T cell receptor beta chains from one specimen sequenced in a study of technical replicates of blood from a few donors. Clones were read by immunoSEQ multiplex PCR, and TCRdb kept only the in-frame ones, dropping some. The sample shows roughly 92,000 clones, roughly 95% of them seen only once. What was sequenced was T cells isolated from PBMCs. Receptors were obtained from a human donor in good health.

The gene calls are TRBV25-1 and TRBJ2-3; tentative D call: TRBD2 (6 bases). Trimming shortened V by 8 bases and J by 7 bases, and 10 bases separated the two germline ends. This CDR3 region has 11 residues. Germline loops: CDR1 MGHDK, CDR2 SYGVNS. CDR3 amino acids: CASGTSYTQYF. The CDR3 coding sequence is TGTGCCAGCGGGACTTCGTATACGCAGTATTTT.

The chain recombines TRBV2 with TRBJ2-2; tentative D call: TRBD2 (5 bases). In germline, CDR1 is SNHLY, CDR2 FYNNEI. The CDR3 runs to 13 residues. The V and J ends lost 11 bases and 3 bases respectively, with 13 bases between them. CDR3 DNA: TGTGCCGCAGTACTAGATGACACCGGGGAGCTGTTTTTT. The encoded protein is CAAVLDDTGELFF.

The chain joins TRBV6-1 to TRBJ2-4; tentative D call: TRBD1 (7 bases). Per germline, CDR1 MNHNS and CDR2 SASEGT. The CDR3 loop spans 16 amino acids. Trimming took 2 bases from V and 8 from J, leaving 19 bases between them. DNA of the CDR3: TGTGCCAGCAGTGAACTGACAGGGAAGGGGGGACACATTCAGTACTTC. Its protein is CASSELTGKGGHIQYF.

The genes are TRBV6-4 and TRBJ2-3; 7 bases fit TRBD2. This CDR3 is built from 14 residues. V shed 0 bases and J 3 bases; nucleotides not matched to a gene: 0. Per the germline V gene, CDR1 is MRHNA and CDR2 is SNTAGT. This CDR3 reads CASSDSRETDTQYF. The DNA of the CDR3 is TGTGCCAGCAGTGACTCGCGGGAGACAGATACGCAGTATTTT.

This clone was found a few times. V usage is TRBV18 and J usage is TRBJ1-1, with D tentatively TRBD1 (5 bases). The CDR3 loop spans 12 amino acids. V was trimmed by 5 bases and J by 5 bases, leaving 9 bases between them. Germline V gives CDR1 KGHSH, CDR2 LQKENI. The CDR3 DNA reads TGTGCCAGCTCATCTGGGGGGACTGAAGCTTTCTTT. Amino acid sequence: CASSSGGTEAFF. Filled out from reference TRBV18 and TRBJ1-1, the complete variable domain reads NAGVMQNPRHLVRRRGQEARLRCSPMKGHSHVYWYRQLPEEGLKFMVYLQKENIIDESGMPKERFSAEFPKEGPSILRIQQVVRGDSAAYFCASSSGGTEAFFGQGTRLTVV.